The 32 T cell receptor beta chains listed next were all sequenced from one sample in a study of CD8 T cells in ankylosing spondylitis. TCRdb re-analysed the 5' RACE reads in MiXCR, keeping a single row per CDR3 protein. The sample carries more than 150,000 distinct CDR3 sequences, over 10% recorded once. Source material: blood, either unsorted or a sorted T cell fraction (not recorded which). The receptors originated from a female donor with ankylosing spondylitis or in good health (not recorded which).

This clonotype was seen a handful of times. The chain has TRBV18 and TRBJ2-1; maybe TRBD1 (6 bases). V shed 1 base and J shed 5 bases, with 12 bases lying between them. The germline V gene has CDR1 KGHSH and CDR2 LQKENI. The CDR3 is 15 amino acids. The DNA of the CDR3 is TGTGCCAGCTCACCACTAACAGGGCCGGACAATGAGCAGTTCTTC. This encodes CASSPLTGPDNEQFF.

This clonotype was counted between two and nine times. The CDR3 DNA reads as TGTGCCAGCAGCTTGGGGGGGACAGAACTCTTTGAGTTGCCCCAGCATTTT. It encodes CASSLGGTELFELPQHF. V and J are TRBV5-6 and TRBJ1-5, with 7 nucleotides matching TRBD1. This CDR3 has 17 residues. The V gene end was trimmed by 0 bases and the J gene end by 9 bases; junction bases not matched to a gene: 15. Germline CDR1 SGHDT, CDR2 YYEEEE.

This clonotype was picked up many times. The V call is TRBV2, the J call TRBJ2-1; D is possibly TRBD1 or TRBD2 (6 bases each). Trimming shortened V by 11 bases and J by 8 bases, and 16 bases separated the two germline ends. The CDR3 covers 12 residues. CDR1 and CDR2 from the germline V gene are SNHLY and FYNNEI. The CDR3 DNA sequence: TGTGCCGGGGGGCCTAGCAGGGATGAGCAGTTCTTC. The encoded protein is CAGGPSRDEQFF.

This clonotype was counted only a few times. V and J are TRBV6-2 or TRBV6-3 and TRBJ2-1, with TRBD2 identical over 7 bases. The germline CDR1 and CDR2 sequences are MNHEY and SVGEGT. With 5 bases clipped from V and 2 bases from J, the junction kept 9 bases outside the gene matches. The CDR3 has 16 amino acids. The CDR3 spells CASSNKRDGAYNEQFF. CDR3 sequence (DNA): TGTGCCAGCAGTAACAAGCGGGATGGCGCCTACAATGAGCAGTTCTTC.

In its sample, this clonotype was seen many times. This chain connects TRBV6-5 to TRBJ2-3; 8 positions match TRBD1. The CDR3 consists of 19 residues. Trimming cost V 2 bases and J 2 bases; bases outside gene matches: 15. Germline V gene sequence: CDR1 MNHEY, CDR2 SVGAGI. The CDR3: CASSYLRGLPSTNTDTQYF. CDR3 DNA: TGTGCCAGCAGTTACCTCAGGGGGCTCCCCTCAACGAACACAGATACGCAGTATTTT.

This clonotype was detected ten times or more. Written as DNA, the CDR3 is TGCAGTGCTAGAGATATTAGGACTAGCGGCCACAATGAGCAGTTCTTC. Protein sequence: CSARDIRTSGHNEQFF. The rearrangement uses TRBV20-1 and TRBJ2-1; 10 bases align to TRBD2. The CDR3 sequence is 16 residues long. J gave up 5 bases and V 0 bases, and 7 bases lay outside the gene matches. Germline lookup yields CDR1 DFQATT and CDR2 SNEGSKA (reference sequence).

This clonotype was observed a handful of times. V and J are TRBV12-3 or TRBV12-4 and TRBJ1-2, with 7 bases identical to TRBD1. J was trimmed by 4 bases and V by 4 bases; bases with no gene match: 6. This CDR3 contains 14 residues. CDR3 loop: CASSSLQGSYGYTF. CDR3 coding DNA: TGTGCCAGCAGTTCCCTACAGGGGAGCTATGGCTACACCTTC.

This clonotype was seen many times. The V call is TRBV28, the J call TRBJ2-1; D gene uncertain. The CDR3 is 12 residues long. Per the germline V gene, CDR1 is MDHEN and CDR2 is SYDVKM. Trimming cost V 5 bases and J 9 bases, with 11 bases left between them. The CDR3 loop is CASSPSSGEQFF. CDR3 bases: TGTGCCAGCAGTCCGTCATCGGGTGAGCAGTTCTTC.

V is TRBV18 and J is TRBJ1-3; no reliable D call. The CDR3 is 18 residues long. Germline assignment: CDR1 KGHSH and CDR2 LQKENI. V was clipped by 2 bases and J by 0 bases, with 17 bases between them. This CDR3 reads CASSPYSTLPNSGNTIYF. The CDR3 region has the DNA TGTGCCAGCTCACCATATAGTACTCTCCCTAACTCTGGAAACACCATATATTTT.

CDR3 bases: TGTGCCAGCCAGAACCGTCGGGAGGGTACGTTTGCCGAGCAGTACTTC. Translating it yields CASQNRREGTFAEQYF. J is TRBJ2-7 and V is TRBV18; 8 bases match TRBD2. Germline trimming cut 8 bases from V and 6 bases from J; bases unmatched to any gene: 18. Germline CDR1 is KGHSH and CDR2 is LQKENI. The CDR3 is made up of 16 amino acids.

V is TRBV20-1 and J is TRBJ2-1, with 11 positions matching TRBD2. V lost 4 bases to trimming and J lost 5 bases; unmatched junction nucleotides: 4. Germline lookup yields CDR1 DFQATT and CDR2 SNEGSKA (reference sequence). This CDR3 comprises 14 residues. The CDR3 protein is CSATGLAEHNEQFF. CDR3 DNA sequence: TGCAGTGCTACGGGACTAGCGGAGCACAATGAGCAGTTCTTC.

This chain uses TRBV6-2 or TRBV6-3 with TRBJ1-1, with TRBD1 matching over 7 bases. Looked up from germline, CDR1 is MNHEY and CDR2 is SVGEGT. The CDR3 is 14 amino acids. Losses at the gene ends were 7 bases for V and 1 base for J; bases not matched to a gene: 6. CDR3 region: CASNRQGGNTEAFF. CDR3 DNA sequence: TGTGCCAGCAACAGACAGGGTGGGAACACTGAAGCTTTCTTT.

This clonotype was detected ten times or more. The chain combines TRBV12-3 or TRBV12-4 with TRBJ2-7, with D unclear. Trimming took 3 bases from V and 5 from J, leaving 8 bases between them. CDR3 length equals 12 residues. CDR3 coding DNA: TGTGCCAGCAGTTTTTTAGGAAACGAGCAGTACTTC. Its translation is CASSFLGNEQYF.

There are many counts of this clonotype. The chain links TRBV5-1 to TRBJ2-2; 7 bases are shared with TRBD2. Trimming at V came to 4 bases and at J to 5 bases, leaving 14 bases not matched to a gene. Germline lookup yields CDR1 SGHRS and CDR2 YFSETQ. This CDR3 has 17 amino acids. The chain's CDR3 is CASSPPAGREGTGELFF. CDR3 nucleotide sequence: TGCGCCAGCAGCCCCCCCGCGGGCAGGGAGGGAACCGGGGAGCTGTTTTTT.

There are a few counts of this clonotype. The V and J genes are TRBV29-1 and TRBJ1-5; unclear D gene. The CDR3 has 14 amino acids. Germline V gives CDR1 SQVTM, CDR2 ANQGSEA. The V and J ends lost 7 bases and 2 bases respectively, with 15 bases between them. CDR3 sequence reads: CSAAEGAGNQPQHF. The CDR3 DNA reads TGCAGCGCCGCCGAGGGAGCGGGCAATCAGCCCCAGCATTTT.

This chain links TRBV20-1 with TRBJ2-7, with D hard to call. Germline V gene sequence: CDR1 DFQATT, CDR2 SNEGSKA (reference sequence). Trimming took off 1 base at V and 1 base at J, with 5 bases between the two ends. The CDR3 sequence is 12 residues long. The CDR3 loop is CSARGLSYEQYF. In nucleotides, the CDR3 is TGCAGTGCTAGAGGCCTGTCCTACGAGCAGTACTTC.

In this sample, this clonotype turned up many times. This chain links TRBV7-3 with TRBJ2-1; 7 bases agree with TRBD2. V lost 1 base, J lost 2 bases, and 17 bases stayed unmatched. Germline CDR1 is SGHTA and CDR2 is FQGTGA. CDR3 length: 20 residues. The CDR3 nucleotides read TGTGCCAGCAGCTTAATCCCCGGCGGGAGAATGATCCGCACCTACAATGAGCAGTTCTTC. Residues: CASSLIPGGRMIRTYNEQFF.

In this sample, this clonotype turned up many times. V gene TRBV10-3 combines with J gene TRBJ2-3, with 8 positions matching TRBD2. With 6 bases clipped from V and 5 bases from J, the junction kept 4 bases outside the gene matches. This CDR3 has 13 amino acids. CDR1 and CDR2 from the germline V gene are ENHRY and SYGVKD. The CDR3 sequence: CAIRGLARDTQYF. CDR3 bases: TGTGCCATCAGAGGACTAGCAAGAGATACGCAGTATTTT.

The sample holds a few counts of this clonotype. This CDR3 is CASSPIDRSYEQYF. CDR3 DNA sequence: TGTGCCAGCAGCCCCATCGATAGGTCCTACGAGCAGTACTTC. The chain uses TRBV7-2 and TRBJ2-7; D not certain. Trimming shortened V by 5 bases and J by 1 base, and 12 bases separated the two germline ends. The germline V gene encodes CDR1 SGHTA and CDR2 FQGNSA. The CDR3 covers 14 residues.

Many counts were recorded for this clonotype. The chain recombines TRBV12-3 or TRBV12-4 with TRBJ2-5; 9 bases match TRBD2. Germline trimming cut 11 bases from V and 2 bases from J; bases unmatched to any gene: 9. This CDR3 region has 14 residues. CDR3 nucleotide sequence: TGTGCCTCATATAGCGGGAGTAGACAAGAGACCCAGTACTTC. Protein sequence: CASYSGSRQETQYF.

This clonotype was counted many times. V usage is TRBV20-1 and J usage is TRBJ2-3, with 11 nucleotides matching TRBD2. In germline, CDR1 is DFQATT, CDR2 SNEGSKA (reference sequence). The CDR3 totals 16 residues. V lost 6 bases, J lost 7 bases, and 15 bases stayed unmatched. The CDR3 here is CSAPPPASGRLNTQYF. DNA for the CDR3: TGCAGTGCCCCCCCCCCGGCTAGCGGGAGGTTGAATACGCAGTATTTT.

In this sample, this clonotype turned up a few times. The chain is built from TRBV30 and TRBJ2-1; tentative D call: TRBD2 (6 bases). Germline CDR1 reads GTSNPN; CDR2 reads SVGIG (reference sequence). Trimming took 1 base from V and 7 from J, leaving 11 bases between them. The CDR3 runs 13 residues. This CDR3 reads CAWSGTGVNEQFF. The CDR3, as DNA: TGTGCCTGGAGTGGAACGGGAGTGAATGAGCAGTTCTTC.

This clonotype was seen repeatedly, ten times or more. This chain links TRBV5-1 with TRBJ2-1; TRBD1 aligns across 7 bases. The CDR3 consists of 15 residues. The V segment lost 4 bases and the J segment 4 bases; nucleotides outside the gene matches: 8. The germline CDR1 and CDR2 sequences are SGHRS and YFSETQ. CDR3 amino acids: CASSPTGDTYNEQFF. DNA for the CDR3: TGCGCCAGCAGCCCCACAGGGGATACTTACAATGAGCAGTTCTTC.

Worth noting for this clonotype: Given a much more abundant clone one base away, this may be a read error. This chain links TRBV29-1 with TRBJ2-1; tentatively, D is TRBD2 (5 bases). Germline assignment: CDR1 SQVTM and CDR2 ANQGSEA. The length of the CDR3 is 10 residues. CDR3 sequence reads: CSVWENELFF. The CDR3 DNA is TGCAGCGTTTGGGAGAATGAGCTGTTCTTC.

This clonotype was detected many times. This chain joins TRBV5-1 and TRBJ2-1; 7 bases line up with TRBD2. V shed 0 bases and J 5 bases; nucleotides not matched to a gene: 5. The CDR3 runs to 15 residues. Germline V lookup: CDR1 SGHRS, CDR2 YFSETQ. The chain's CDR3 is CASSLVGGYDNEQFF. CDR3 in DNA: TGCGCCAGCAGCTTGGTCGGGGGGTACGACAATGAGCAGTTCTTC.

This clonotype was picked up a small number of times. The chain has TRBV5-8 and TRBJ2-5; 7 bases fit TRBD1. V was clipped by 0 bases and J by 5 bases; unmatched bases: 4. CDR3 length: 14 amino acids. Germline values: CDR1 SGHTS, CDR2 YDEGEE. CDR3 DNA: TGTGCCAGCAGCTTGGGGACAGGCCATGAGACCCAGTACTTC. Its protein is CASSLGTGHETQYF.

This sequence joins TRBV20-1 and TRBJ2-1; D call uncertain. The CDR3 is made up of 12 amino acids. Germline loops: CDR1 DFQATT, CDR2 SNEGSKA (reference sequence). Trimming stripped 4 bases from V and 6 bases from J, with 10 bases between. The CDR3 nucleotides read TGCAGTGCTATAGAATTGAGCAATGAGCAGTTCTTC. It yields the protein CSAIELSNEQFF.

This clonotype has a handful of counts. The J gene is TRBJ2-7, the V gene TRBV6-2 or TRBV6-3; TRBD2 agrees at 10 bases. Germline CDR1 MNHEY, CDR2 SVGEGT. This CDR3 is built from 14 residues. With V trimmed by 3 bases and J by 4 bases, 3 bases remained unmatched. The DNA for the CDR3 is TGTGCCAGCAGTTATGAACTAGCGGGATACGAGCAGTACTTC. It is translated as CASSYELAGYEQYF.

This clonotype was found many times. The V and J genes are TRBV12-3 or TRBV12-4 and TRBJ1-3; 8 bases match TRBD1. The CDR3 loop spans 15 amino acids. Losses at the gene ends were 2 bases for V and 6 bases for J; bases not matched to a gene: 6. In nucleotides, the CDR3 is TGTGCCAGCAGTTTAAGGACAGGGTTGACAAACACCATATATTTT. It encodes CASSLRTGLTNTIYF.

This clonotype appeared many times. The genes are TRBV5-1 and TRBJ2-7; D uncertain. This CDR3 is 14 amino acids long. The germline V gene encodes CDR1 SGHRS and CDR2 YFSETQ. Deletions cut 0 bases from V and 0 bases from J, with 7 bases between. CDR3 coding DNA: TGCGCCAGCAGCTTGGTAGCCCTCTCCTACGAGCAGTACTTC. The encoded protein is CASSLVALSYEQYF.

This clonotype was picked up many times. This chain joins TRBV12-3 or TRBV12-4 and TRBJ1-6; D is uncertain. CDR3 size: 16 residues. Trimming took off 5 bases at V and 6 bases at J, with 17 bases between the two ends. The CDR3 DNA is TGTGCCAGCAGTCCACCGGGCCCGGCCCTTAATTCACCCCTCCACTTT. Translation: CASSPPGPALNSPLHF.

The genes are TRBV19 and TRBJ1-1; 8 bases agree with TRBD1. Unmatched junction bases numbered 5, after V lost 7 bases and J lost 1 base. The CDR3 is 14 amino acids. CDR1 and CDR2 (germline): LNHDA, SQIVND (reference sequence). CDR3 coding DNA: TGTGCCAGTACTATTGGGACAGGGAACACTGAAGCTTTCTTT. As protein: CASTIGTGNTEAFF.